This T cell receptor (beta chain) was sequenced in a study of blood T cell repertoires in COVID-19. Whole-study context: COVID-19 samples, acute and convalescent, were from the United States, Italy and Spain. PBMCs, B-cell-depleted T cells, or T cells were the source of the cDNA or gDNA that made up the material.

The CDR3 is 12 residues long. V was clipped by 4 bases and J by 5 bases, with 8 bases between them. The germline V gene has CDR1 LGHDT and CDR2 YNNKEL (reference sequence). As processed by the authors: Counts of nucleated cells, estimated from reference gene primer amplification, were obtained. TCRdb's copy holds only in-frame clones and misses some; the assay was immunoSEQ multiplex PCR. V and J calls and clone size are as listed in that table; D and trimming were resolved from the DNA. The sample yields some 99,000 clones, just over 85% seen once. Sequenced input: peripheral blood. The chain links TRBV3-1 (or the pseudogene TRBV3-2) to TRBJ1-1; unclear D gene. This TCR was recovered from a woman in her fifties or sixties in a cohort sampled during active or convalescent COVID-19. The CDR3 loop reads CASSLAGTEAFF. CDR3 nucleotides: TGTGCCAGCAGCCTGGCGGGGACTGAAGCTTTCTTT.